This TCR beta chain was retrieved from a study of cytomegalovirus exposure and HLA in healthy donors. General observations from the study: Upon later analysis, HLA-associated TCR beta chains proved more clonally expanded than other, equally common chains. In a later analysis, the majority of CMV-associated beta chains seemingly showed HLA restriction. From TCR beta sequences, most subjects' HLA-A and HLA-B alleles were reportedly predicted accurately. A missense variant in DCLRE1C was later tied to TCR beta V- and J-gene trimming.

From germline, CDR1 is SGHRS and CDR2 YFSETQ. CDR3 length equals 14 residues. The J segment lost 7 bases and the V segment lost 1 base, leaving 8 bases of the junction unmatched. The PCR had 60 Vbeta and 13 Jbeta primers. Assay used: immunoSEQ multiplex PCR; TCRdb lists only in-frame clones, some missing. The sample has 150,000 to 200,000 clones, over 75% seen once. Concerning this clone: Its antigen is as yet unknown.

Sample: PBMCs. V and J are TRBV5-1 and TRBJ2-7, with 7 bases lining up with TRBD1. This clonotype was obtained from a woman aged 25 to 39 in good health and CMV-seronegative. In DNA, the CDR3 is TGCGCCAGCAGCTTGACAGGGGAGCATGGGGAGCAGTACTTC. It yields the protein CASSLTGEHGEQYF.